This section outlines one T cell receptor (beta chain) sequence together with its context. This sample is part of a study of blood T cell repertoires in COVID-19. Study-level information: Both acute and convalescent COVID-19 samples were obtained from the United States, Italy and Spain. The cDNA or gDNA used as material had been derived from T cells, B-cell-depleted T cells, or PBMCs.

Germline trimming cut 2 bases from V and 9 bases from J; bases unmatched to any gene: 6. The CDR3 extends over 15 amino acids. CDR1 is SGHTA and CDR2 is FQGTGA in the germline V gene. In the source study's methods: Estimates of nucleated cell counts were drawn from the amplification of reference gene primers. TCRdb keeps only in-frame clones here, not all; method: immunoSEQ multiplex PCR. The V and J calls and clone size were taken over from that table, and D and trimming were inferred from the DNA. The table has over 130,000 clones, approximately 85% seen once; the top ten hold around 3%. The sequencing sample was made of peripheral blood. This sequence originates from a man over 45 with acute or convalescent COVID-19. The genes are TRBV7-3 and TRBJ2-3; 12 nucleotides line up with TRBD2. The CDR3 loop is CASSLASGRVITQYF. In DNA, the CDR3 is TGTGCCAGCAGCTTAGCTAGCGGGAGGGTAATCACGCAGTATTTT.